This T cell receptor beta chain was found in a study of blood T cell repertoires in COVID-19. Whole-study context: The United States, Italy and Spain were the sources of the acute and convalescent COVID-19 samples. T cells, B-cell-depleted T cells, or PBMCs supplied cDNA or gDNA.

Per the original methods: Counts of nucleated cells, estimated from reference gene primer amplification, were obtained. The repertoire was sequenced with immunoSEQ multiplex PCR; TCRdb's copy has only in-frame clones and lacks some. The V and J calls and the clone size are those of that table, but D and trimming were determined from the DNA. The table includes 180,000 or so clones, approximately 81% detected once. Germline V lookup: CDR1 ENHRY, CDR2 SYGVKD. This CDR3 has 14 residues. Trimming pared 4 bases from V and 0 bases from J, leaving 8 bases between. Seattle patients were enrolled while actively infected and followed longitudinally.

This receptor was obtained from a person aged 65-85 years with COVID-19, enrolled during active disease. The rearrangement links TRBV10-3 to TRBJ2-3; possibly TRBD2 for D (6 bases). Sequencing was performed on peripheral blood. In nucleotides, the CDR3 is TGTGCCATCAGTGCGGCGGGGAGCACAGATACGCAGTATTTT. This sequence encodes CAISAAGSTDTQYF.